This T cell receptor (beta chain) stems from a study of naive and memory T cell subsets. This clonotype was counted between two and nine times. The antigen is not known. Findings and limits, study-wide: Naive repertoires, especially CD8, held a few larger clonotypes, possibly memory cells re-expressing CD45RA. Clonotypes here are unpaired alpha or beta chain sequences. The power law exponent of TCR abundance differed between naive and memory cells.

Looked up from germline, CDR1 is KGHSH and CDR2 is LQKENI. This CDR3 has 14 residues. Trimming removed 2 bases from V and 2 bases from J, with 9 bases in between. Two oligonucleotides, mixed equimolar, formed the beta constant-region primer covering TRBC1 and TRBC2. The ligated cDNA underwent four PCR rounds using SP2 and nested alpha and beta constant-region primers. TCRdb passed the UMI-ligation and nested PCR reads through MiXCR, listing each CDR3 protein once. The sample records about 90,000 distinct CDR3 sequences, 10% to 12% being singletons. CD4+ T cell IFNgamma after overnight CMV lysate exposure gave donor CMV status. Cells stained for CD3, CD4, CD8, CD45RA and CD27 were sorted into four subsets.

This chain uses TRBV18 with TRBJ1-1; tentative D call: TRBD1 (6 bases). Sequenced: naive CD4+ T cells from blood. This TCR was recovered from a human donor in good health. As DNA, the CDR3 is TGTGCCAGCTCACCAACGGACAGAAACACTGAAGCTTTCTTT. This gives the protein CASSPTDRNTEAFF.